Following are 28 T cell receptor beta chains from one sample sequenced in a study of shared clonotypes between healthy human individuals. The table came from immunoSEQ multiplex PCR; TCRdb's copy has only in-frame clones and leaves some out. The sample yields about 700,000 clones, under 80% seen once. Sequenced material: memory CD4+ T cells sorted from blood. Subset specified: CD45RA-negative fraction. Receptor source: a woman between 25 and 40 years old in good health.

This clone was seen a handful of times. The CDR3 region is CASSGGTGSLSYEQYF. For the CDR3, the DNA is TGCGCCAGCAGCGGCGGGACAGGGTCGCTTTCCTACGAGCAGTACTTC. The chain recombines TRBV5-1 with TRBJ2-7, with TRBD1 matching 9 bases. The CDR3 runs to 16 residues. V gave up 4 bases and J gave up 1 base; unmatched junction bases: 9. Germline V gene data show CDR1 as SGHRS and CDR2 as YFSETQ.

The chain couples TRBV10-3 to TRBJ2-7; TRBD1 aligns across 9 bases. CDR1 and CDR2 (germline): ENHRY, SYGVKD. This CDR3 region has 16 residues. Trimming removed 5 bases from V and 4 bases from J; junction bases left unmatched: 12. The CDR3 sequence is CAISPGTGSARYEQYF. The DNA of the CDR3 is TGTGCCATCAGTCCCGGGACAGGGTCGGCACGTTACGAGCAGTACTTC.

This rearrangement joins TRBV5-1 to TRBJ2-3; D is uncertain. Germline CDR1 is SGHRS and CDR2 is YFSETQ. V dropped 3 bases and J dropped 4 bases, with 6 bases sitting between them. The CDR3 is 12 amino acids. The CDR3 spells CASSSEADTQYF. The DNA of the CDR3 is TGCGCCAGCAGCTCAGAAGCAGATACGCAGTATTTT. The full variable domain, with the rest looked up from reference TRBV5-1 and TRBJ2-3, is KAGVTQTPRYLIKTRGQQVTLSCSPISGHRSVSWYQQTPGQGLQFLFEYFSETQRNKGNFPGRFSGRQFSNSRSEMNVSTLELGDSALYLCASSSEADTQYFGPGTRLTVL.

The gene calls are TRBV10-1 and TRBJ2-7; 8 bases map to TRBD1. This CDR3 has 13 residues. Germline V gene data show CDR1 as WNHNN and CDR2 as SYGVQD (reference sequence). The V gene end was trimmed by 8 bases and the J gene end by 6 bases; junction bases not matched to a gene: 9. CDR3 protein: CASSRDRLSEQYF. CDR3 sequence (DNA): TGCGCCAGCTCCCGGGACAGGCTCTCCGAGCAGTACTTC.

V is TRBV6-6 and J is TRBJ1-4; a possible D gene is TRBD1 (5 bases). The length of the CDR3 is 13 residues. The V gene's germline CDR1 is MNHNY and CDR2 SVGAGI (reference sequence). V gave up 6 bases and J gave up 14 bases, with 19 bases separating them. For the CDR3, the DNA is TGTGCCAGCAGCCTGGACATTCTGGAGGGGCTGTTTTTT. It encodes CASSLDILEGLFF.

This clone was counted ten times or more. V and J are TRBV5-4 and TRBJ2-2, with TRBD2 matching 15 bases. CDR1 is SGHNT and CDR2 is YYREEE in the germline V gene (reference sequence). The CDR3 is made up of 18 amino acids. J lost 0 bases, V lost 4 bases, and 4 bases had no gene match. CDR3 region: CASSMGLAGGPNTGELFF. The CDR3 DNA reads as TGTGCCAGCAGCATGGGACTAGCGGGAGGCCCGAACACCGGGGAGCTGTTTTTT.

This clone was observed a few times. The V gene is TRBV18, the J gene TRBJ1-2; 7 nucleotides match TRBD1. Trimming took 3 bases from V and 6 from J; bases not matched to a gene: 4. The CDR3 loop spans 13 amino acids. The V gene's germline CDR1 is KGHSH and CDR2 LQKENI. CDR3 residues: CASSPDRDDGYTF. The CDR3 coding sequence is TGTGCCAGCTCACCCGACAGGGATGATGGCTACACCTTC.

The chain combines TRBV19 with TRBJ2-1; D might be TRBD1 (6 bases). The CDR3 runs 14 residues. Germline V gene sequence: CDR1 LNHDA, CDR2 SQIVND (reference sequence). V was clipped by 3 bases and J by 5 bases, with 11 bases between them. DNA for the CDR3: TGTGCCAGTAGTATCGCGGACAGAAACAATGAGCAGTTCTTC. It is translated as CASSIADRNNEQFF.

The V gene is TRBV28, the J gene TRBJ1-2; D unresolved. The CDR3 has 12 amino acids. V shed 2 bases and J shed 7 bases, with 8 bases lying between them. Germline values: CDR1 MDHEN, CDR2 SYDVKM. The CDR3 is CASSLINTGYTF. CDR3 nucleotides: TGTGCCAGCAGTTTAATCAATACTGGCTACACCTTC.

V usage is TRBV19 and J usage is TRBJ2-7; 11 bases fit TRBD2. Germline values: CDR1 LNHDA, CDR2 SQIVND (reference sequence). J gave up 4 bases and V 2 bases, and 4 bases lay outside the gene matches. This CDR3 spans 15 amino acids. The CDR3 spells CASSITSGRMYEQYF. In nucleotides, the CDR3 is TGTGCCAGTAGTATAACTAGCGGGAGAATGTACGAGCAGTACTTC.

The gene calls are TRBV10-1 and TRBJ2-5, with 8 bases identical to TRBD2. The V gene end was trimmed by 6 bases and the J gene end by 3 bases; junction bases not matched to a gene: 6. From germline, CDR1 is WNHNN and CDR2 SYGVQD (reference sequence). There are 14 residues in the CDR3. The chain's CDR3 is CASSRAGLEETQYF. The CDR3 nucleotides are TGCGCCAGCAGCAGAGCGGGACTAGAAGAGACCCAGTACTTC.

V is TRBV2 and J is TRBJ1-1; TRBD1 matches 7 bases. V shed 3 bases and J 0 bases; nucleotides not matched to a gene: 4. The CDR3 consists of 15 residues. Germline V gene sequence: CDR1 SNHLY, CDR2 FYNNEI. The CDR3 here is CASSERTGMNTEAFF. Written as DNA, the CDR3 is TGTGCCAGCAGTGAGCGGACAGGCATGAACACTGAAGCTTTCTTT. Looking up the rest from reference TRBV2 and TRBJ1-1 gives the full variable domain: EPEVTQTPSHQVTQMGQEVILRCVPISNHLYFYWYRQILGQKVEFLVSFYNNEISEKSEIFDDQFSVERPDGSNFTLKIRSTKLEDSAMYFCASSERTGMNTEAFFGQGTRLTVV.

The J gene is TRBJ1-1, the V gene TRBV27; TRBD1 might be the D (5 bases). Trimming took 8 bases from V and 7 from J, leaving 20 bases between them. Looked up from germline, CDR1 is MNHEY and CDR2 is SMNVEV (reference sequence). This CDR3 is built from 14 residues. The CDR3 loop is CASAWGEGYGEAFF. CDR3 DNA sequence: TGTGCCAGCGCGTGGGGGGAGGGCTACGGTGAAGCTTTCTTT.

This clone was counted between two and nine times. The J gene is TRBJ1-1, the V gene TRBV28; 11 bases are shared with TRBD1. The CDR3 totals 14 residues. The trim removed 4 bases at V and 8 bases at J, leaving 6 bases unmatched. The germline V gene encodes CDR1 MDHEN and CDR2 SYDVKM. In DNA, the CDR3 is TGTGCCAGCAGTTCTCCGGGACAGGGGGACGAAGCTTTCTTT. It encodes CASSSPGQGDEAFF.

The genes are TRBV23-1 and TRBJ2-3; TRBD2 might be the D (5 bases). TRBV23-1 is flagged as an ORF with uncertain function. V gave up 0 bases and J gave up 5 bases, with 18 bases separating them. The CDR3 runs 17 residues. The CDR3 region is CASSQSIREREGDTQYF. DNA for the CDR3: TGCGCCAGCAGTCAATCGATCCGCGAGCGTGAGGGAGATACGCAGTATTTT.

The genes are TRBV19 and TRBJ1-2; D might be TRBD1 (5 bases). The V end lost 3 bases, the J end lost 6 bases, and 11 bases lay between the germline ends. This CDR3 spans 13 amino acids. Germline V gene sequence: CDR1 LNHDA, CDR2 SQIVND (reference sequence). The CDR3 DNA reads TGTGCCAGTAGTATTCCGGCAGGGCATGGCTACACCTTC. Translated: CASSIPAGHGYTF.

Here the CDR3 reads CASSLEEGSYNEQFF. The DNA of the CDR3 is TGTGCCAGCAGTTTAGAGGAGGGTTCCTACAATGAGCAGTTCTTC. V gene TRBV2 combines with J gene TRBJ2-1; weak D call: TRBD2 (6 bases). CDR1 is SNHLY and CDR2 is FYNNEI in the germline V gene. The CDR3 runs 15 residues. Trimming cost V 5 bases and J 1 base, with 12 bases left between them. Based on the CDR3 plus reference TRBV2 and TRBJ2-1, the full variable domain is EPEVTQTPSHQVTQMGQEVILRCVPISNHLYFYWYRQILGQKVEFLVSFYNNEISEKSEIFDDQFSVERPDGSNFTLKIRSTKLEDSAMYFCASSLEEGSYNEQFFGPGTRLTVL.

This clone has only one observation. This chain connects TRBV5-1 to TRBJ2-2, with a tentative D call TRBD1 (6 bases). Germline CDR1 and CDR2: SGHRS and YFSETQ. The CDR3 is made up of 15 amino acids. V gave up 1 base and J gave up 0 bases, with 7 bases separating them. This CDR3 reads CASSLWTANTGELFF. The CDR3 bases are TGCGCCAGCAGCTTGTGGACAGCGAACACCGGGGAGCTGTTTTTT.

This clone was found a few times. The chain is built from TRBV15 and TRBJ2-5; possible D gene TRBD2, 6 bases. The V gene lost 5 bases and the J gene lost 5 bases, with 15 bases spanning the gap. This CDR3 is built from 14 residues. The germline CDR1 and CDR2 sequences are LNHNV and YYDKDF (reference sequence). CDR3 region: CATSGGTFGETQYF. CDR3 nucleotides: TGTGCCACCAGCGGAGGGACCTTTGGGGAGACCCAGTACTTC.

V gene TRBV4-1 combines with J gene TRBJ2-3; D may be TRBD2 (6 bases). Trimming removed 1 base from V and 4 bases from J, with 9 bases in between. The CDR3 has 14 amino acids. CDR1 and CDR2 from the germline V gene are MGHRA and YSYEKL. In nucleotides, the CDR3 is TGCGCCAGCAGCCAAGCGGGAGTGGCAGATACGCAGTATTTT. Its translation is CASSQAGVADTQYF.

The sample holds many counts of this clone. The chain uses TRBV7-9 and TRBJ1-1; no clear D. The CDR3 runs 15 residues. The germline V and J ends were trimmed by 5 bases and 0 bases, with 13 bases remaining between them. Germline V gene lookup returns CDR1 SEHNR and CDR2 FQNEAQ (reference sequence). CDR3 coding DNA: TGTGCCAGCAGCCCCTCGGGGAGTTTGAACACTGAAGCTTTCTTT. This encodes CASSPSGSLNTEAFF.

The rearrangement links TRBV7-9 to TRBJ1-1; 10 bases fit TRBD1. This CDR3 comprises 16 residues. Trimming at V came to 2 bases and at J to 4 bases, leaving 7 bases not matched to a gene. From germline, CDR1 is SEHNR and CDR2 FQNEAQ (reference sequence). The CDR3: CASSLPAGQGSTEAFF. The CDR3 nucleotides are TGTGCCAGCAGCTTACCCGCGGGACAGGGGAGCACTGAAGCTTTCTTT.

The rearrangement joins TRBV28 to TRBJ1-5; perhaps TRBD1 as D (6 bases). The CDR3 loop spans 15 amino acids. The germline V gene encodes CDR1 MDHEN and CDR2 SYDVKM. Trimming pared 6 bases from V and 5 bases from J, leaving 17 bases between. CDR3 residues: CASRLPTGSYQPQHF. CDR3 nucleotides: TGTGCCAGCAGGCTCCCCACAGGGAGCTATCAGCCCCAGCATTTT.

The chain combines TRBV14 with TRBJ2-7; no definite D call. CDR3 length: 13 amino acids. Trimming pared 0 bases from V and 5 bases from J, leaving 8 bases between. Germline V gene lookup returns CDR1 SGHDN and CDR2 FVKESK. The CDR3 DNA reads TGTGCCAGCAGCCAAGATCCTCGCGACGAGCAGTACTTC. It codes for CASSQDPRDEQYF.

The chain combines TRBV9 with TRBJ2-7, with a weak D call TRBD1 (5 bases). The CDR3 has 14 residues. Germline loops: CDR1 SGDLS, CDR2 YYNGEE. V dropped 0 bases and J dropped 6 bases, with 13 bases sitting between them. This CDR3 is CASSVDGQDIEQYF. The CDR3 region has the DNA TGTGCCAGCAGCGTAGACGGACAAGATATCGAGCAGTACTTC.

V gene TRBV30 combines with J gene TRBJ1-1; 11 bases are a match to TRBD1. CDR3 length equals 15 residues. With 0 bases clipped from V and 4 bases from J, the junction kept 4 bases outside the gene matches. CDR1 is GTSNPN, CDR2 SVGIG, per germline (reference sequence). The CDR3 is CAWSVGQGAITEAFF. CDR3 bases: TGTGCCTGGAGTGTTGGACAGGGGGCCATCACTGAAGCTTTCTTT.

In this sample, this clone turned up a few times. The gene calls are TRBV5-1 and TRBJ1-1; TRBD1 might be the D (6 bases). V lost 2 bases to trimming and J lost 0 bases, with 14 bases between them. In germline, CDR1 is SGHRS, CDR2 YFSETQ. The length of the CDR3 is 16 residues. The CDR3 DNA reads as TGCGCCAGCAGCTTTAACGCAGGGGCTCTGAACACTGAAGCTTTCTTT. Translation: CASSFNAGALNTEAFF.

The rearrangement uses TRBV5-7 and TRBJ2-7, with D possibly being TRBD2 (5 bases). TRBV5-7 is an ORF; its function is uncertain. The V and J ends lost 0 bases and 5 bases respectively, with 15 bases between them. This CDR3 has 15 residues. For the CDR3, the DNA is TGTGCCAGCAGCTTGGTTGTCCGGGAAATAGACGAGCAGTACTTC. Translating gives CASSLVVREIDEQYF.